This TCR beta chain was profiled in a study of beta chain features in type 1 diabetes (dated 2018 in TCRdb). Background for the entire study: Mean age, gender distribution, total cell number and subset yield were not different between patients and healthy donors. The study compared the TCRB repertoires of sorted circulating CD4+ T cell subsets in recently diagnosed type 1 diabetes patients with those in matched healthy donors. A total of approximately 99,000,000 sorted cells were examined across all samples, and RNA yield correlated strongly with the number of cells per subset. Whereas all 30 or so donors provided naive and central memory subsets, regulatory and stem cell-like memory subsets were isolated from just 8 patients and about 8 healthy donors. Results the study describes overall, beyond this receptor: At VDJ recombination sites, patients with type 1 diabetes made fewer insertions and deleted more nucleotides, a pattern implying thymic rearrangement abnormalities. PCR might favor shorter templates, but patient and control samples were amplified and corrected together, so any skew would affect both groups equally. HLA sub-analyses involved small numbers of individuals, so any influence of HLA type on TCRB rearrangement remained unresolved. In all four CD4+ subsets, TCRB CDR3 length was moderately but significantly shorter in type 1 diabetes patients. Naive, central memory and regulatory TCRB repertoires appeared to be more similar among patients than among healthy donors. Sequencing cDNA rather than genomic DNA could over-represent highly expressing activated cells, although activation and CD3 levels did not differ between groups.

The entire amount of isolated RNA was reverse transcribed using the High Capacity cDNA Reverse Transcription Kit, so the sequenced TCRB transcripts were expressed ones. Deep immunoSEQ sequencing was applied to naive, central memory and regulatory T cell samples, giving an average of roughly 3.5 million total reads per sample. Sorted cells were lysed in RLT buffer, and RNA was extracted using DNase-treated RNeasy Micro or Mini kits according to cell number. Each cell subset was processed on its own to prevent cross-contamination, while patient and healthy donor samples were processed together. The immunoSEQ multiplex PCR was used to amplify TCRB sequences from cDNA, yielding 87-bp fragments that span the CDR3 region. Sequencing of the amplicons was performed on the Illumina HiSeq platform. As for the authors' bioinformatics: PCR bias was computationally corrected using synthetic template baselines, reads within Hamming distance 2 were collapsed, and singletons that could not be merged were discarded. Reads were aligned against IMGT so that V, D and J genes, CDR3 length and insertions or deletions at six rearrangement sites could be assigned. Within each subset, clonotype counts were normalized to sorted cell number, after which true diversity and Gini coefficients were computed with the tcR R package. The overlap coefficient, calculated on TCRB nucleotide sequences, was used to quantify repertoire sharing. TCRdb holds this immuneACCESS table with in-frame rearrangements only. Some clones are missing; in checked studies, unresolved V genes explain under half, and the rest has no known cause. V, J and clone size derive from that table, while D and trimming were established from the DNA sequence. The sample table records about 370,000 clones; 9.6% of these occur just once. Approximately 0.55% of the sample rests with the top ten.

Sequences SGHAT (CDR1) and FQDESV (CDR2) are obtained from the germline V gene (reference sequence). The CDR3 contains 15 residues, cysteine and phenylalanine counted. CDR3 DNA only is kept here, 45 bases in frame from base 1. V loses 5 bases at its end and J loses 2 bases; junction bases beyond the gene matches: 9. Each donor gave one peripheral blood draw, roughly 110 mL on average, collected into heparinised tubes. A BD FACSAria II and a panel including CD45RO, CCR7, CD25, CD127, CD95 and CD27 were used to sort naive, central memory, regulatory and stem cell-like memory CD4+ T cells. Every sorted population had a purity above 95%. Right away, PBMCs were isolated by Lymphoprep density gradient centrifugation and were stained directly, with no culture step. So that batch effects would be minimized, each experiment stained and sorted samples in pairs, pairing one healthy donor with one patient. Concerning this clone itself: Its target antigen remains unknown. Base-call qualities are not available, and no considerably larger clone is one nucleotide away.

The sample comprised central memory CD4+ T cells from blood. The clonotype was recovered from a man aged 25-45 years with type 1 diabetes. Recombination connected TRBV11-1 to TRBJ2-7; a stretch of 7 junction bases matches TRBD1. The bases are TGTGCCAGCAGCCAAGTCAGGGGGTATGCCTACGAGCAGTACTTC. It specifies CASSQVRGYAYEQYF.